This T cell receptor beta chain came from a study of post-analysis software for immune sequencing data. Prepared libraries of TCR beta cDNA carried unique molecular identifiers. TCRdb fed the PCR reads into MiXCR, producing one record per CDR3 protein. The repertoire holds under 200,000 distinct CDR3 sequences, with 36% as singletons. CDR1 and CDR2 from the germline V gene are MNHNY and SVGAGI (reference sequence). The CDR3 loop spans 13 amino acids. V was pared by 4 bases and J by 5 bases, with 12 bases between. This clonotype originated in a girl between 5 and 17 years old with multiple sclerosis. This sample comprised blood, obtained after autologous hematopoietic stem cell transplantation. The J gene is TRBJ2-7, the V gene TRBV6-6, with D perhaps being TRBD1 or TRBD2 (5 bases each). CDR3 loop: CASSSGALNEQYF. The DNA of the CDR3 is TGTGCCAGCAGTTCCGGGGCGCTGAACGAGCAGTACTTC.